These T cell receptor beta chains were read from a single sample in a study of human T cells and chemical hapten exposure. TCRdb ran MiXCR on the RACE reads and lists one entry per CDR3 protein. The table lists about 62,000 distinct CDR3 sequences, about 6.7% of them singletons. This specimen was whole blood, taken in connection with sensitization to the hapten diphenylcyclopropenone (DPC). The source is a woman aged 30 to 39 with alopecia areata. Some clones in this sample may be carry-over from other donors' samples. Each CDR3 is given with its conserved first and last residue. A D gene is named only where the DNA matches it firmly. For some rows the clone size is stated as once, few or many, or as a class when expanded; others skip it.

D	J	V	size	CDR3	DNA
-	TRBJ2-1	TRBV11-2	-	CASSLRAGVNEQFF	TGTGCCAGCAGCTTACGGGCCGGCGTCAATGAGCAGTTCTTC
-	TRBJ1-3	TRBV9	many	CASSPGEGGGNTIYF	TGTGCCAGCAGCCCCGGGGAGGGTGGTGGAAACACCATATATTTT
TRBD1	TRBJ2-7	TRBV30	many	CAWSPGTAAEKQYF	TGTGCCTGGAGTCCCGGGACAGCCGCTGAGAAGCAGTACTTC
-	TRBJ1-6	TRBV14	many	CASSQDHRRNSPLHF	TGTGCCAGCAGCCAAGATCACAGGCGGAATTCACCCCTCCACTTT
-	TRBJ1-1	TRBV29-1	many	CSVRPGAEGTEAFF	TGCAGCGTGCGACCGGGGGCCGAAGGGACTGAAGCTTTCTTT
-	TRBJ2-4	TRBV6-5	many	CASSYSFSAVDNKNIQYF	TGTGCCAGCAGTTACTCGTTTTCAGCCGTGGACAACAAAAACATTCAGTACTTC
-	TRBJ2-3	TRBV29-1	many	CSVQGDTQYF	TGCAGCGTGCAAGGAGATACGCAGTATTTT
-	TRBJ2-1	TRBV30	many	CAWSVGPYYNEQFF	TGTGCCTGGAGTGTAGGCCCTTACTACAATGAGCAGTTCTTC
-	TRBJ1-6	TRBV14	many	CASSQRGESPLNSPLHF	TGTGCCAGCAGCCAACGCGGGGAATCCCCGCTGAATTCACCCCTCCACTTT
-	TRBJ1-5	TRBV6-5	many	CASSPMWGGFNQPQHF	TGTGCCAGCAGCCCCATGTGGGGCGGGTTCAATCAGCCCCAGCATTTT
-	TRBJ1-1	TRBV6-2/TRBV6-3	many	CASSYIAGEAFF	TGTGCCAGCAGTTATATCGCAGGGGAAGCTTTCTTT
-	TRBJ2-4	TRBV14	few	CASSQDTSSTKNIQYF	TGTGCCAGCAGCCAAGATACCAGCTCTACCAAAAACATTCAGTACTTC
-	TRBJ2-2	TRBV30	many	CACRGWGGELFF	TGTGCCTGCCGGGGGTGGGGCGGGGAGCTGTTTTTT
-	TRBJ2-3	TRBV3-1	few	CASSRGVPLQDTQYF	TGTGCCAGCAGCCGCGGGGTCCCCTTACAGGATACGCAGTATTTT
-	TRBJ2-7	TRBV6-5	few	CASSYGRLAYEQYF	TGTGCCAGCAGTTACGGTAGACTAGCCTACGAGCAGTACTTC
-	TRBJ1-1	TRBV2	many	CASRTESMNTEAFF	TGTGCCAGCAGGACAGAGAGCATGAACACTGAAGCTTTCTTT
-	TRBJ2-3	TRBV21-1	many	CASSKTDGTDTQYF	TGTGCCAGCAGCAAGACGGACGGAACAGATACGCAGTATTTT
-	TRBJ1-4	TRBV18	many	CASSPDANEKLFF	TGTGCCAGCTCACCAGATGCTAATGAAAAACTGTTTTTT
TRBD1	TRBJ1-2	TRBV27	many	CASSFGAGGFGYTF	TGTGCCAGCAGTTTTGGGGCAGGGGGCTTTGGCTACACCTTC
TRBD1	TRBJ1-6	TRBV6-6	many	CAARDRGYNSPLHF	TGTGCCGCCCGGGACAGGGGTTATAATTCACCCCTCCACTTT
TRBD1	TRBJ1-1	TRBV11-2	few	CASSLDFPGQGPQNTEAFF	TGTGCCAGCAGCTTAGATTTTCCGGGACAGGGGCCCCAGAACACTGAAGCTTTCTTT
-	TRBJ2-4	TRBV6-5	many	CASSDSHSDIQYF	TGTGCCAGCAGTGACTCACATTCGGACATTCAGTACTTC
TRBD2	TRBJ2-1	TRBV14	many	CASSQRLAGGSSYNEQFF	TGTGCCAGCAGCCAAAGACTAGCGGGGGGAAGCTCCTACAATGAGCAGTTCTTC
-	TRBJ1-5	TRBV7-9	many	CASSLTNQPQHF	TGTGCCAGCAGCTTAACTAATCAGCCCCAGCATTTT
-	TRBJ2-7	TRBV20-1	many	CSARSGGSSYEQYF	TGCAGTGCTAGGTCCGGGGGCAGCTCCTACGAGCAGTACTTC
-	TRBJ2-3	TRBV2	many	CASRSTAGTDTQYF	TGTGCCAGCCGCTCAACGGCGGGCACAGATACGCAGTATTTT
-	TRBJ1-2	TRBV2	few	CASSVVGLYGYTF	TGTGCCAGCAGTGTAGTCGGGCTCTATGGCTACACCTTC
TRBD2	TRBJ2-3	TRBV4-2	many	CASSQDPLAGGASTDTQYF	TGTGCCAGCAGCCAAGATCCGCTAGCGGGGGGCGCTAGCACAGATACGCAGTATTTT
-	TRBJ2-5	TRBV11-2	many	CASSFPPQETQYF	TGTGCCAGCAGCTTCCCTCCACAAGAGACCCAGTACTTC
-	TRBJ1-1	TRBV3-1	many	CASSQGHRMNTEAFF	TGTGCCAGCAGCCAAGGGCACAGAATGAACACTGAAGCTTTCTTT
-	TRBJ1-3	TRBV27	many	CASSLQSGNTIYF	TGTGCCAGCAGTTTACAGTCTGGAAACACCATATATTTT
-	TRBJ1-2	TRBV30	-	CAGDGTTNYGYTF	TGTGCCGGAGACGGGACAACTAACTATGGCTACACCTTC
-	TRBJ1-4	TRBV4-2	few	CASSRTTGPAEKLFF	TGTGCCAGCAGCCGCACGACAGGCCCAGCTGAAAAACTGTTTTTT
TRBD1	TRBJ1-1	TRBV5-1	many	CASSEGRGQDTEAFF	TGCGCCAGCAGCGAGGGAAGGGGGCAGGACACTGAAGCTTTCTTT
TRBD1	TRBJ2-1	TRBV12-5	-	CASGLPPPGDRKTDLTYYEQFF	TGTGCTAGTGGTTTGCCACCCCCAGGGGACAGGAAGACCGACCTTACCTACTATGAGCAGTTCTTC
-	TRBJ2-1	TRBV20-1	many	CSARIAASYNEQFF	TGCAGTGCTAGAATAGCGGCCTCCTACAATGAGCAGTTCTTC
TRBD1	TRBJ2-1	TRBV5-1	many	CATQMGTGGNEQFF	TGCGCAACTCAAATGGGGACAGGGGGCAATGAGCAGTTCTTC
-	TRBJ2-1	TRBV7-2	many	CASCWGSAYNEQFF	TGTGCCAGCTGTTGGGGTAGCGCTTACAATGAGCAGTTCTTC